The rows below give T cell receptor beta chains drawn from one sample of a study of blood T cell repertoires in COVID-19. TCRdb keeps only in-frame clones here, not all; method: immunoSEQ multiplex PCR. The profile covers 300,000 to 400,000 clones, with roughly nine tenths appearing a single time and approximately 2.9% taken by the ten largest. Sequencing was done on a sample of peripheral blood. The receptors were sampled from a woman aged 25 to 39 with COVID-19, enrolled during active disease. Both conserved end residues are part of each CDR3. The D gene is left open where the match is weak. For some rows the clone size is stated as once, few or many, or as a class when expanded; others skip it.

length	size	V	J	D	DNA	CDR3
12	once	TRBV28	TRBJ1-2	NA	TGTGCCAGCAGTCCCCAGGGCTATGGCTACACCTTC	CASSPQGYGYTF
15	NA	TRBV5-1	TRBJ2-4	NA	TGCGCCAGCAGCTTGGAGGGGGTTTCCTCAAACATTCAGTACTTC	CASSLEGVSSNIQYF
14	NA	TRBV14	TRBJ1-1	NA	TGTGCCAGCAGCGCCCTGGGCGGGGACACTGAAGCTTTCTTT	CASSALGGDTEAFF
16	NA	TRBV19	TRBJ2-7	TRBD2	TGTGCCAGTAGTATGGAGTCGGCGGGAGGTGCCTACGAGCAGTACTTC	CASSMESAGGAYEQYF
15	NA	TRBV10-3	TRBJ1-5	TRBD1	TGTGCCATCAGTGAGTCGACAGGGCCCAATCAGCCCCAGCATTTT	CAISESTGPNQPQHF
17	NA	TRBV18	TRBJ1-1	TRBD1	TGTGCCAGCTCACCACCGGACAGGGAGGCATCAAAGGCTGAAGCTTTCTTT	CASSPPDREASKAEAFF
15	NA	TRBV5-1	TRBJ2-1	TRBD1	TGCGCCAGCACCCAAGGGGGCGGGTCCTACAATGAGCAGTTCTTC	CASTQGGGSYNEQFF
14	once	TRBV18	TRBJ2-5	NA	TGTGCCAGCTCCCCGCCCGGGAGCCAAGAGACCCAGTACTTC	CASSPPGSQETQYF
19	NA	TRBV5-1	TRBJ1-1	NA	TGCGCCAGCAGCTCCCCCGGGAAACTGACTGAAGGGGGGAACACTGAAGCTTTCTTT	CASSSPGKLTEGGNTEAFF
16	NA	TRBV7-6	TRBJ1-3	NA	TGTGCCAGCAGCTTTTTTAACAAGGGAGGTGGAAACACCATATATTTT	CASSFFNKGGGNTIYF
14	NA	TRBV27	TRBJ2-5	TRBD1	TGTGCCAGCAGTCGATTTGGGACAGAAGAGACCCAGTACTTC	CASSRFGTEETQYF
15	NA	TRBV19	TRBJ2-5	TRBD2	TGTGCCAGTAGTATAGGCGGGAGTGCAGGGGAGACCCAGTACTTC	CASSIGGSAGETQYF
13	NA	TRBV27	TRBJ2-1	TRBD2	TGTGCCAGCAGTGCGGGACTATACAATGAGCAGTTCTTC	CASSAGLYNEQFF
15	NA	TRBV2	TRBJ1-2	TRBD1	TGTGCCAGCAGTGAACTCGGCCAGGGGGCTCTTGGCTACACCTTC	CASSELGQGALGYTF
18	NA	TRBV18	TRBJ2-1	TRBD1	TGTGCCAGCTCATCTGGACAGGGGAAAAGGGACAACTACAATGAGCAGTTCTTC	CASSSGQGKRDNYNEQFF